The table lists the clone carrying this T cell receptor beta chain with many counts. The antigen is unknown. Every TCR cDNA molecule bore a unique molecular identifier. TCRdb recomputed calls from the 5' RACE reads with MiXCR, one row per CDR3 protein. Here the sample spans approximately 50,000 distinct CDR3 sequences, less than 9% being singletons. Germline V gene sequence: CDR1 SGHAT, CDR2 FQNNGV. The V and J ends lost 5 bases and 11 bases respectively, with 12 bases between them. This CDR3 is 11 amino acids long. These data are taken from a study of spatial heterogeneity in lung cancer. Study-wide context: Samples came from 60 to 75 TRACERx patients with untreated early-stage lung cancer. In cases with available follow-up PBMC samples, these were sequenced at a median of around 2 years after resection. Study results and caveats: Relative to follow-up, resection was when ubiquitous expanded tumor TCRs appeared more in blood.

Time point denoted: blood at routine non-recurrence follow-up after resection. The authors sequenced whole RNA from tumor, nontumor lung or frozen PBMC without sorting. The clonotype comes from a female donor with early-stage non-small cell lung cancer. The V gene is TRBV11-2, the J gene TRBJ1-1; D perhaps matches TRBD1 (5 bases). This specimen consisted of PBMCs, obtained at follow-up. The CDR3 DNA follows: TGTGCCAGCAGCGCCAGGGTCCAGGCTTTCTTT. This gives the protein CASSARVQAFF.